Listed below are T cell receptor beta chains from one sample, sequenced in a study of blood T cells in healthy people across ages. Each CDR3 protein is one row after TCRdb ran MiXCR on the 5' RACE reads. This table holds 800,000 to 950,000 distinct CDR3 sequences, roughly 28% found once. The same sample was also studied in work on T cells of mothers and their children.

Input material: blood. The receptor set was obtained from a woman aged 35 to 49 in good health. The CDR3 runs from the conserved cysteine through the conserved F or W. Clone size is shown for a subset of rows, as once, few, many or a class of expanded clone.

CDR3 protein: CSASRGEGQYEQFF
clone size: .
CDR3 length: 14
J gene: TRBJ2-1
V gene: TRBV20-1

CDR3 protein: CASSYSAGDYGYTF
clone size: few
CDR3 length: 14
J gene: TRBJ1-2
V gene: TRBV6-6

CDR3 protein: CASGYSTGRRTTYNEQFF
clone size: few
CDR3 length: 18
J gene: TRBJ2-1
V gene: TRBV6-2/TRBV6-3

CDR3 protein: CSIGLRDSTDTQYF
clone size: few
CDR3 length: 14
J gene: TRBJ2-3
V gene: TRBV20-1

CDR3 protein: CASTSGNTEAFF
clone size: .
CDR3 length: 12
J gene: TRBJ1-1
V gene: TRBV5-1

CDR3 protein: CASSTTGTGYGYTF
clone size: .
CDR3 length: 14
J gene: TRBJ1-2
V gene: TRBV12-3/TRBV12-4

CDR3 protein: CGASQTGAIYNEQFF
clone size: few
CDR3 length: 15
J gene: TRBJ2-1
V gene: TRBV20-1

CDR3 protein: CASSGDIIRTGELFF
clone size: .
CDR3 length: 15
J gene: TRBJ2-2
V gene: TRBV2

CDR3 protein: CASSDRTSGEQYF
clone size: .
CDR3 length: 13
J gene: TRBJ2-7
V gene: TRBV6-5

CDR3 protein: CASTDRGSYQETQYF
clone size: .
CDR3 length: 15
J gene: TRBJ2-5
V gene: TRBV28

CDR3 protein: CASSLESQGANEQFF
clone size: many
CDR3 length: 15
J gene: TRBJ2-1
V gene: TRBV11-2

CDR3 protein: CASSLAVKDGYTF
clone size: many
CDR3 length: 13
J gene: TRBJ1-2
V gene: TRBV12-3/TRBV12-4

CDR3 protein: CASSSGPRTESGQPQHF
clone size: .
CDR3 length: 17
J gene: TRBJ1-5
V gene: TRBV5-1

CDR3 protein: CASSLRDTNEKLFF
clone size: few
CDR3 length: 14
J gene: TRBJ1-4
V gene: TRBV7-2

CDR3 protein: CASSLGGQGLIEQYF
clone size: many
CDR3 length: 15
J gene: TRBJ2-7
V gene: TRBV7-2

CDR3 protein: CASSSSRGNSPLHF
clone size: .
CDR3 length: 14
J gene: TRBJ1-6
V gene: TRBV5-1

CDR3 protein: CASSSSRVGQGGTEAFF
clone size: few
CDR3 length: 17
J gene: TRBJ1-1
V gene: TRBV5-1

CDR3 protein: CASSGQGISREKLFF
clone size: .
CDR3 length: 15
J gene: TRBJ1-4
V gene: TRBV5-1

CDR3 protein: CASSQAIRGQPTTSPLHF
clone size: many
CDR3 length: 18
J gene: TRBJ1-6
V gene: TRBV4-1

CDR3 protein: CSARDNGIYYEQYF
clone size: many
CDR3 length: 14
J gene: TRBJ2-7
V gene: TRBV20-1

CDR3 protein: CATSDSGRKNQETQYF
clone size: many
CDR3 length: 16
J gene: TRBJ2-5
V gene: TRBV24-1

CDR3 protein: CATSDARGGSYNEQFF
clone size: .
CDR3 length: 16
J gene: TRBJ2-1
V gene: TRBV24-1

CDR3 protein: CASSPGTVPTYEQYF
clone size: few
CDR3 length: 15
J gene: TRBJ2-7
V gene: TRBV3-1

CDR3 protein: CASSVDRVVRDTRYF
clone size: .
CDR3 length: 15
J gene: TRBJ2-3
V gene: TRBV9

CDR3 protein: CASSYHWTGGTEAFF
clone size: .
CDR3 length: 15
J gene: TRBJ1-1
V gene: TRBV6-5

CDR3 protein: CATSAGRGPGYTF
clone size: .
CDR3 length: 13
J gene: TRBJ1-2
V gene: TRBV24-1

CDR3 protein: CASSEGREGVYEQYF
clone size: few
CDR3 length: 15
J gene: TRBJ2-7
V gene: TRBV6-1

CDR3 protein: CASSHRVDSDQPQHF
clone size: .
CDR3 length: 15
J gene: TRBJ1-5
V gene: TRBV6-2/TRBV6-3

CDR3 protein: CASRLAHFTDTQYF
clone size: .
CDR3 length: 14
J gene: TRBJ2-3
V gene: TRBV12-3/TRBV12-4

CDR3 protein: CASSRMGTEKVGYTF
clone size: few
CDR3 length: 15
J gene: TRBJ1-2
V gene: TRBV4-1

CDR3 protein: CAWSGTGSYEQYF
clone size: few
CDR3 length: 13
J gene: TRBJ2-7
V gene: TRBV30

CDR3 protein: CSARYPSGIADTQYF
clone size: .
CDR3 length: 15
J gene: TRBJ2-3
V gene: TRBV20-1

CDR3 protein: CASSSSGEGNIQYF
clone size: .
CDR3 length: 14
J gene: TRBJ2-4
V gene: TRBV12-3/TRBV12-4

CDR3 protein: CASSYAGTGYQETQYF
clone size: few
CDR3 length: 16
J gene: TRBJ2-5
V gene: TRBV28

CDR3 protein: CASSNSGTSYEQYF
clone size: .
CDR3 length: 14
J gene: TRBJ2-7
V gene: TRBV28

CDR3 protein: CASSFGLKNTEAFF
clone size: .
CDR3 length: 14
J gene: TRBJ1-1
V gene: TRBV12-3/TRBV12-4

CDR3 protein: CVSSFRGPKETQYF
clone size: .
CDR3 length: 14
J gene: TRBJ2-5
V gene: TRBV7-2

CDR3 protein: CASSPVLYNEQFF
clone size: .
CDR3 length: 13
J gene: TRBJ2-1
V gene: TRBV6-2/TRBV6-3

CDR3 protein: CASSQLWGTNEKLFF
clone size: few
CDR3 length: 15
J gene: TRBJ1-4
V gene: TRBV7-2

CDR3 protein: CASSPRTGGLNTEAFF
clone size: few
CDR3 length: 16
J gene: TRBJ1-1
V gene: TRBV12-3/TRBV12-4

CDR3 protein: CASSPGDDGFRYEQYF
clone size: few
CDR3 length: 16
J gene: TRBJ2-7
V gene: TRBV18

CDR3 protein: CANRERTSGVANTGELFF
clone size: .
CDR3 length: 18
J gene: TRBJ2-2
V gene: TRBV12-3/TRBV12-4

CDR3 protein: CASSLLAGTGSYEQYF
clone size: .
CDR3 length: 16
J gene: TRBJ2-7
V gene: TRBV5-1

CDR3 protein: CSLGTDYGYTF
clone size: many
CDR3 length: 11
J gene: TRBJ1-2
V gene: TRBV29-1

CDR3 protein: CASSVTVEQYF
clone size: .
CDR3 length: 11
J gene: TRBJ2-7
V gene: TRBV19

CDR3 protein: CASSPGDRGQGEAQYF
clone size: .
CDR3 length: 16
J gene: TRBJ2-7
V gene: TRBV5-1